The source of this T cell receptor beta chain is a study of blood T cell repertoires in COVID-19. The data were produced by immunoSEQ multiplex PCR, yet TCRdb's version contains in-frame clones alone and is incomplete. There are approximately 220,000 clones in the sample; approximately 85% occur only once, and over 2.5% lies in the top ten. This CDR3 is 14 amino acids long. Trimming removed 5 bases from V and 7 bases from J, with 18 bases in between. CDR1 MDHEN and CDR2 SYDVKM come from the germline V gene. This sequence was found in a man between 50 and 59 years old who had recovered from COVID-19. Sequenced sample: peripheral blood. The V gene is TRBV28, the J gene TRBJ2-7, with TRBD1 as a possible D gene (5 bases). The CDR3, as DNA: TGTGCCAGCAGTCCCCGTACAGGATTCAGGGAGCAGTACTTC. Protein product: CASSPRTGFREQYF. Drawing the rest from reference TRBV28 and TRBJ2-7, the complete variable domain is DVKVTQSSRYLVKRTGEKVFLECVQDMDHENMFWYRQDPGLGLRLIYFSYDVKMKEKGDIPEGYSVSREKKERFSLILESASTNQTSMYLCASSPRTGFREQYFGPGTRLTVT.